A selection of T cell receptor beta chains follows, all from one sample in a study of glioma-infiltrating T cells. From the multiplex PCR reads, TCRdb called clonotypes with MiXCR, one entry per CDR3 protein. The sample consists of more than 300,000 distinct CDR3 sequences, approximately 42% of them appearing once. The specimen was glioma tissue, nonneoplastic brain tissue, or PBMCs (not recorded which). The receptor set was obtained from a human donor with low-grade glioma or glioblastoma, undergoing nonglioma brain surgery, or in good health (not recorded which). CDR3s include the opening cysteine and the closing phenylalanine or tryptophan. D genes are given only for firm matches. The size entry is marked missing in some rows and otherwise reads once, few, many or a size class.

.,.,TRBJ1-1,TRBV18,TGTGCCAGCTCACCACCGGACGTAGACACTGAAGCTTTCTTT,CASSPPDVDTEAFF
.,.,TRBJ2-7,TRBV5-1,TGCGCCAGCAGCTCCGCCCGGACAACCAGCTCCTACGAGCAGTACTTC,CASSSARTTSSYEQYF
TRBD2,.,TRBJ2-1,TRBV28,TGTGCCAGCGGATTGAGACTAGCGGGAGTTACCTACAATGAGCAGTTCTTC,CASGLRLAGVTYNEQFF
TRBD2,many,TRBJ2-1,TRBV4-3,TGCGCCAGCAGCCAAAGGACTAGCGGGCACCCTGAGAATGAGCAGTTCTTC,CASSQRTSGHPENEQFF
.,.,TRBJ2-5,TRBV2,TGTGCCAGCAGTGAGTCCCACCGAACGGGAGAAGAGACCCAGTACTTC,CASSESHRTGEETQYF
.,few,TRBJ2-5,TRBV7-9,TGTGCCAGCAGCGTAGCAGGAACGGAGGGAGAGACCCAGTACTTC,CASSVAGTEGETQYF
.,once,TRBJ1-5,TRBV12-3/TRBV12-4,TGTGCCGGCAGTCGGGCGAATCAGCCCCAGCATTTT,CAGSRANQPQHF
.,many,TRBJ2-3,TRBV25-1,TGTGCCAGCATACCCGACAGCCAGGATACGCAGTATTTT,CASIPDSQDTQYF
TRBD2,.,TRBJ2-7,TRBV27,TGTGCCAGAACCTTGTGGGCTAGCGGGAGGGCCGCCTACGAGCAGTACTTC,CARTLWASGRAAYEQYF
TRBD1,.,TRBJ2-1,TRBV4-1,TGCGCCAGCAGCCAGCACGCCCCGGGACAGGCTCCGGATGAGCAGTTCTTC,CASSQHAPGQAPDEQFF